Sequencing of this T cell receptor (beta chain) was carried out in a study of radiotherapy plus CTLA-4 blockade in lung cancer listed by TCRdb under 2018. With regard to the full study: Among enrolled patients, roughly 20% had an objective response and roughly 30% reached disease control.

Here is what the overall study found, with its caveats: After treatment with radiotherapy and ipilimumab, TCR clones that came from tumors expanded in the peripheral blood. The strongest predictors of response were reported to be early dynamic shifts in blood T cell clones along with a rise in serum interferon-beta following radiation.

Details on this clone: Its cognate antigen has yet to be identified. No base quality information exists; no much larger clone differs at one position.

In this study, focal radiation therapy paired with CTLA-4 blockade (ipilimumab) was tested in patients who had chemo-refractory metastatic non-small-cell lung cancer. Library preparation was by the immunoSEQ multiplex PCR assay. The clones in this table, taken by TCRdb from immuneACCESS, are in-frame only. Not every clone is retained; where verified, under half of the shortfall comes from an unresolved V gene, and the cause of the rest is unknown. The sample table shows roughly 78,000 clones, and approximately 78% are seen once. The ten largest account for about 6.7% of the sample. Taken from cysteine to phenylalanine, the CDR3 has 13 residues. Only CDR3 DNA is held: 39 bases, read in frame from base 1. Trimming takes 5 bases from V and 4 bases from J, and the germline ends sit 11 bases apart. The germline V gene encodes CDR1 LNHDA and CDR2 SQIVND (reference sequence).

This receptor was obtained from a human donor with non-small cell lung cancer who had a complete response to radiotherapy plus ipilimumab. Recombination joined TRBV19 with TRBJ1-1, with a weak D call of TRBD1 (5 bases match). Here the sequenced sample was peripheral blood, taken from a patient treated with radiotherapy plus ipilimumab. The nucleotide sequence reads TGTGCCAGTAGTCTGAGGGGTGCCACTGAAGCTTTCTTT. It encodes CASSLRGATEAFF.